The following is a TCR beta chain sequence with its context. Its cognate antigen is unknown. A read error likely explains this, since a far larger clone differs by one base. The data derive from a study of prognosis after radiotherapy for stage I lung cancer. Two-round multiplex PCR on genomic DNA was the method by which TCR beta CDR3 was amplified. Initially, in first-round PCR, primers specific to each TRBV and TRBJ gene were used. TCRdb itself ran the multiplex PCR reads through MiXCR, one entry per CDR3 protein. Here the sample spans some 13,000 distinct CDR3 sequences, roughly 50% being singletons. Findings and limits, study-wide: Reportedly, patients with and without metastases differed in TRBV and TRBJ gene usage.

The sample consisted of PBMCs, taken before or after stereotactic body radiation therapy (not recorded which). The TCR originated in a donor over 45 with non-small cell lung cancer.

The CDR3 sequence is CASRWTGENSPIHF. The CDR3 DNA is TGTGCCAGCAGGTGGACAGGGGAAAATTCACCCATCCACTTT. This chain joins TRBV6-8 and TRBJ1-6, with TRBD1 matching 9 bases. This CDR3 region has 14 residues. Germline CDR1 reads MNHGY; CDR2 reads SAAAGT.